This TCR beta chain emerged from a study of OX40 agonist ivuxolimab in advanced cancers. In the study overall: Ivuxolimab was an agonistic, fully human IgG2 monoclonal antibody directed against OX40 (CD134), a costimulatory receptor. Prior anti-PD-1, anti-PD-L1 or anti-CTLA-4 therapy was permitted, and approximately 40% of dose-escalation patients had received checkpoint inhibitors. The point of sequencing TCRbeta in the periphery was to test whether ivuxolimab changed TCR sequence diversity and drove clonal T-cell expansion. Of the 52 patients in dose escalation, about 19 had hepatocellular carcinoma, some 15 had melanoma, 9 had renal cell carcinoma and 9 had head and neck cancer. Partial responses occurred in three dose-escalation patients: two with cutaneous melanoma and one with hepatocellular carcinoma. Intravenous ivuxolimab was administered to patients every 2 weeks at six dose levels: 0.01, 0.1, 0.3, 1.5, 3 and 10 mg/kg. In the dose-escalation cohort, around 80% of patients were male, and the mean age was roughly 60 years with a range of roughly 23 to 79. The paper reports the monotherapy dose-escalation portion (N of about 50 patients) of the phase I ivuxolimab trial. On the study overall, not on this receptor specifically: Low levels of normalized T-cell clonal expansion were also seen in some patients who did not respond. At doses of 0.1 to 3.0 mg/kg, clonal expansion of both CD4+ and CD8+ T cells in blood was seen between baseline and week 6. After ivuxolimab, expanded clones were on average more numerous among CD8+ T cells than among CD4+ T cells. Antigen specificity was not determined for the clonally expanded peripheral T cells. In the 0.1-3.0 mg/kg groups, partial responders were among the patients with the lowest normalized peripheral clonal expansion, particularly in CD8+ T cells.

Of note for this clone: No antigen is known for it. No quality values exist for individual bases; no much larger clone is one base distant.

Genomic DNA was isolated from the sorted cells so that the TCRbeta CDR3 region could be sequenced. The immunoSEQ Assay was used for sequencing of TCRbeta CDR3 regions. TCRdb obtained this table from immuneACCESS and retained in-frame rearrangements with V and J assigned. These tables miss some clones; where compared with another copy, unresolved V genes account for less than half of the shortfall, and the remainder is unexplained. The table for this sample lists about 64,000 clones; roughly 85% of them were counted only once. The ten largest clones represent roughly 0.77% of the sample. The trial excluded patients who had a history of autoimmune disease or who were on systemic immunosuppression. Peripheral blood for TCR sequencing was collected from all dose cohorts at baseline, on cycle 4 day 1, and on cycle 7 day 1. Samples came from an open-label, multicenter, first-in-human phase I dose-escalation trial of ivuxolimab. Adults with locally advanced or metastatic head and neck squamous cell, hepatocellular, melanoma or renal cell carcinoma were enrolled in the trial. CD4+ and CD8+ T cells were sorted separately from peripheral blood before TCR sequencing.

The clonotype was recovered from an adult with an advanced solid tumor such as melanoma, head and neck, liver or kidney cancer. Sample: CD4+ or CD8+ T cells sorted from blood, taken in a trial of the OX40 agonist ivuxolimab.

The nucleotide sequence reads as follows: TGTGCCAGCGAGCTTGGAGGGGAGTCGGATGAGCAGTTCTTC. The encoded protein is CASELGGESDEQFF. This receptor chain uses TRBV5-8 and TRBJ2-1; a tentative D match to TRBD2 spans 6 bases. A distance of 19 bases separates the germline ends of V and J, which lose 7 bases and 8 bases respectively. Counted from cysteine to phenylalanine, this CDR3 has 14 amino acids. Only CDR3 DNA is held: 42 bases, read in frame from base 1. In the germline V gene, CDR1 corresponds to SGHTS and CDR2 to YDEGEE.